The clone carrying this TCR beta chain appeared a single time. This CDR3 contains 15 residues. The V segment lost 7 bases and the J segment 12 bases; nucleotides outside the gene matches: 12. Germline assignment: CDR1 LNHDA and CDR2 SQIVND (reference sequence). The assay was immunoSEQ multiplex PCR, and TCRdb's table has in-frame clones only and misses some. This table holds about 180,000 clones, roughly 86% found once. This sample is drawn from a study of blood T cell repertoires in COVID-19. Study context: Acute and convalescent COVID-19 samples came from the United States, Italy and Spain. The analysed material was cDNA or gDNA that came from T cells, B-cell-depleted T cells, or PBMCs.

The sequenced sample was peripheral blood. The TCR originated in a woman in her thirties with active or convalescent COVID-19. V is TRBV19 and J is TRBJ1-6, with 10 nucleotides matching TRBD1. The CDR3 loop is CASTLRSRDRGPLHF. The DNA of the CDR3 is TGTGCCAGTACCTTGAGGAGCCGGGACAGGGGACCCCTCCACTTT. Full variable domain (remainder filled in from reference TRBV19 and TRBJ1-6): DGGITQSPKYLFRKEGQNVTLSCEQNLNHDAMYWYRQDPGQGLRLIYYSQIVNDFQKGDIAEGYSVSREKKESFPLTVTSAQKNPTAFYLCASTLRSRDRGPLHFGNGTRLTVT.